The count of the clone carrying this T cell receptor beta chain is one. Its antigen is unidentified. CDR1 MNHEY and CDR2 SVGAGI come from the germline V gene. The CDR3 loop spans 15 amino acids. The V end lost 2 bases, the J end lost 8 bases, and 16 bases lay between the germline ends. These data come from a study of shared clonotypes between healthy human individuals. General study findings and limits: Rarefaction revealed incomplete sorted-subset sequencing despite large depth. A handful of donors showed sharing of about 5.5% of naive CD4 clonotypes. The diversity represented, both genetic and in exposure history, was limited by few donors.

Replicate PCRs from sorted subsets contained roughly 190 ng DNA, which is approximately 30,000 T cell genomes. TCRdb keeps only in-frame clones here, not all; method: immunoSEQ multiplex PCR. The sample shows about 1.5 million clones, around 98% of them seen only once. Sequencing was done on a sample of naive CD4+ T cells sorted from blood. Subset indicated: CD45RA+ positively selected. The TCR sequence derives from a man aged 25 to 40 in good health. This chain joins TRBV6-5 and TRBJ2-1, with D unresolved. CDR3 nucleotides: TGTGCCAGCAGTTACGATGGAAGGCACGTGGATGAGCAGTTCTTC. It encodes CASSYDGRHVDEQFF.